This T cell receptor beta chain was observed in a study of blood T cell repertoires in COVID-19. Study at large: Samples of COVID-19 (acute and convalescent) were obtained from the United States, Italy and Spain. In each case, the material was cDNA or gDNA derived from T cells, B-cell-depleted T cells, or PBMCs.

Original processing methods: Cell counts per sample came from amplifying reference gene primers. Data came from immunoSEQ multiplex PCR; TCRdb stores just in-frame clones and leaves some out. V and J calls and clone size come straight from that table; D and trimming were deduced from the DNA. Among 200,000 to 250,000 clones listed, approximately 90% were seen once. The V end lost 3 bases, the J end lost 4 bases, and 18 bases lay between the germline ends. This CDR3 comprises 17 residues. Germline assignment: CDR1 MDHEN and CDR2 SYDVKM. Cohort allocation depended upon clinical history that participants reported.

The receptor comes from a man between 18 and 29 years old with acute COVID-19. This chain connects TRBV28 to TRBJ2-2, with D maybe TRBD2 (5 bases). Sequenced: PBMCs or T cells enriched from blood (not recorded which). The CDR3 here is CASSLVLAGYSTGELFF. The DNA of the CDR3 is TGTGCCAGCAGTTTGGTCCTAGCTGGGTATAGCACCGGGGAGCTGTTTTTT.